These T cell receptor beta chains were read from a single sample in a study of yellow fever vaccine responses in identical twins. TCRdb reprocessed the RT-PCR reads via MiXCR and lists one record per CDR3 protein. The sample consists of about 19,000 distinct CDR3 sequences, roughly three quarters of them appearing once. The source material was T cells from blood (PBMCs), unsorted or a sorted subset (not recorded which), sampled before or after yellow fever vaccination (not recorded which). These receptor sequences come from a young woman who received the yellow fever vaccine. CDR3s include the opening cysteine and the closing phenylalanine or tryptophan. The D gene is left open where the match is weak. Clone sizes are given selectively: once, few, many, or a class where the clone is expanded.

TRBJ1-1 NA TRBV20-1 NA CSASGMAGDLNTEAFF TGCAGTGCTAGTGGTATGGCAGGGGACCTGAACACTGAAGCTTTCTTT
TRBJ2-1 NA TRBV12-3/TRBV12-4 NA CASSLDTSSYNEQFF TGTGCCAGCAGTTTAGATACTAGCTCCTACAATGAGCAGTTCTTC
TRBJ1-2 NA TRBV11-1 NA CASTHPADEDGYTF TGTGCCAGCACTCATCCCGCCGACGAGGATGGCTACACCTTC
TRBJ2-1 NA TRBV6-1 NA CASRNHRGGPSSYNEQFF TGTGCCAGCAGAAACCATCGGGGCGGCCCGAGCTCCTACAATGAGCAGTTCTTC
TRBJ2-5 NA TRBV18 TRBD1 CASSHPGGMETQYF TGTGCCAGCTCACACCCAGGGGGAATGGAGACCCAGTACTTC
TRBJ2-5 NA TRBV28 NA CASSLVVRAGETQYF TGTGCCAGCAGTTTAGTGGTCAGGGCGGGAGAGACCCAGTACTTC
TRBJ2-7 once TRBV24-1 NA CATSPGTYEQYF TGTGCCACCAGTCCAGGGACCTACGAGCAGTACTTC
TRBJ1-1 NA TRBV7-9 NA CASSLQGPNTEAFF TGTGCCAGCAGCCTACAAGGACCCAACACTGAAGCTTTCTTT
TRBJ2-1 NA TRBV7-9 TRBD2 CASSKGLDLGNEQFF TGTGCCAGCAGCAAGGGACTAGATCTCGGGAATGAGCAGTTCTTC
TRBJ1-5 NA TRBV25-1 NA CASSPSSGANQPQHF TGTGCCAGCAGCCCCAGTTCCGGGGCCAATCAGCCCCAGCATTTT
TRBJ2-5 NA TRBV7-7 NA CASSAGQPQETQYF TGTGCCAGCAGCGCCGGACAGCCCCAAGAGACCCAGTACTTC
TRBJ2-1 few TRBV23-1 NA CASSQSLCPGDNEQFF TGCGCCAGCAGTCAATCTCTCTGTCCGGGGGACAATGAGCAGTTCTTC
TRBJ2-7 few TRBV2 TRBD2 CASSETQRGTQTGEQYF TGTGCCAGCAGTGAAACCCAGCGGGGGACCCAAACGGGGGAGCAGTACTTC
TRBJ1-1 once TRBV5-1 NA CASSLFDVGGTEAFF TGCGCCAGCAGCTTGTTCGACGTCGGGGGCACTGAAGCTTTCTTT
TRBJ2-1 once TRBV20-1 TRBD2 CSASRPTSGSSEQFF TGCAGTGCTAGTCGACCTACTAGCGGGAGCAGTGAGCAGTTCTTC
TRBJ1-6 NA TRBV11-1 NA CASSSYRLVNSPLHF TGTGCCAGCAGCTCCTACCGACTGGTTAATTCACCCCTCCACTTT